This TCR beta chain was retrieved from a study of neurological immune-mediated disorders. This clonotype was seen ten or more times. The method for making cDNA was 5'RACE, and it used 10-nucleotide random UMIs. Via MiXCR, TCRdb re-called the 5' RACE reads, giving one row per CDR3 protein. The sample consists of tens of thousands of distinct CDR3 sequences, roughly an eighth of them appearing once. This CDR3 has 15 residues. In germline, CDR1 is MGHRA, CDR2 YSYEKL. V was shortened by 0 bases and J by 5 bases, with 13 bases between the two germline ends. The time point denotes: longitudinal time-point 1 (baseline).

The chain links TRBV4-1 to TRBJ1-1; D gene unclear. The sample comprised PBMCs. The sequence came from a female donor with HTLV-1-associated myelopathy (HAM/TSP). The CDR3 nucleotides read TGCGCCAGCAGCCAAGATAGCGGTTATTCAACTGAAGCTTTCTTT. It translates to CASSQDSGYSTEAFF.